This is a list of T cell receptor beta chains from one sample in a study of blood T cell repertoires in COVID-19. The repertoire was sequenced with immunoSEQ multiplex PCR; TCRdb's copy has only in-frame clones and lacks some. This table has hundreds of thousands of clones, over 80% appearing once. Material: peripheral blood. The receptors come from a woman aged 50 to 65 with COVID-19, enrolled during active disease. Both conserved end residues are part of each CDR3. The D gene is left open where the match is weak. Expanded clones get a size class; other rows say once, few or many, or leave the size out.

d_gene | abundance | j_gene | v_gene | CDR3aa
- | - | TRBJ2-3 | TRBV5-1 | CASSLNSDTDTQYF
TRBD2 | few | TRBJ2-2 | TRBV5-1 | CASSLGHSGRAWIRGELFF
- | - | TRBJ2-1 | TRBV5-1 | CASKDGSNYEQFF
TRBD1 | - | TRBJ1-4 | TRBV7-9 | CASSLGGSNEKLFF
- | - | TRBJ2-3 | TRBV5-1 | CASSSYRGFSGDTDTQYF
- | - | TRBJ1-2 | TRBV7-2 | CASSLVGTPKIGYGYTF
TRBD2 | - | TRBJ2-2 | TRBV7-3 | CASSLKSLKGAGVHTGELFF
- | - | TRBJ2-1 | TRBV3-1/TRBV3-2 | CASSLYYNEQFF
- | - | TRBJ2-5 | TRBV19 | CASGAQETQYF
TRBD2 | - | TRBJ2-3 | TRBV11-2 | CASSFFQREGVDTQYF
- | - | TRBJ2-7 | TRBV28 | CASSLTGSSYEQYF
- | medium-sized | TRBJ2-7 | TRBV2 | CASSRGPSGLGYEQYF
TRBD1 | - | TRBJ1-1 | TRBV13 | CASSGSGTGSTEAFF
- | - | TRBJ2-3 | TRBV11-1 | CASSLYRQVSTDTQYF
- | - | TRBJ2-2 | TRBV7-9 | CASSTDRNTGELFF
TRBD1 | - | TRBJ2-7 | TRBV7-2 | CASSLWDRGSYEQYF
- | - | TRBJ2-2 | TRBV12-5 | CASGTPQGGAGELFF
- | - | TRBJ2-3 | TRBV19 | CASSIGSRFTDTQYF
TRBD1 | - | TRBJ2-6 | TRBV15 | CATSRDTRGQGIPGANVLTF
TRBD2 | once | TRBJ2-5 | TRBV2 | CASSQGWAGGVKETQYF
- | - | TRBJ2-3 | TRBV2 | CASRTTGVSTDTQYF
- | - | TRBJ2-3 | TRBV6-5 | CASSYSLWEAPYF
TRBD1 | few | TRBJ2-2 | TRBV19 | CASSAGTGVVGELFF
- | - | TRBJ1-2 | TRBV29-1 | CSVQLDSTNYGYTF
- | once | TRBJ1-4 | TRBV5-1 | CASSLGRATNEKLFF
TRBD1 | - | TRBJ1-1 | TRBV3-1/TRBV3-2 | CASSPGQDRGRWVTEAFF